Listed here are 5 T cell receptor beta chains from one sample, sequenced in a study of human T cells and chemical hapten exposure. Time point described: patch test 1, 2 weeks after DPC sensitization. Documented treatment: therapeutic diphenylcyclopropenone sensitization with weekly scalp DPC. Unfractionated whole blood was the source from which total RNA was extracted. TCRdb called the RACE reads again in MiXCR, with one record for every CDR3 protein. Found here are tens of thousands of distinct CDR3 sequences, 11% of them singletons; the top ten hold 1.8%. This specimen consisted of whole blood, obtained in connection with sensitization to the hapten diphenylcyclopropenone (DPC). These receptors came from a woman aged 40 to 49 with alopecia areata. Some clones in this sample may be carry-over from other donors' samples.

The chain carries TRBV3-1 and TRBJ2-5; 8 bases agree with TRBD2. J lost 4 bases, V lost 0 bases, and 4 bases had no gene match. CDR1 is LGHDT and CDR2 is YNNKEL in the germline V gene (reference sequence). This CDR3 comprises 15 residues. The CDR3 coding sequence is TGTGCCAGCAGCCAAGATGGGCTAGCGGGAGAGACCCAGTACTTC. It encodes CASSQDGLAGETQYF.

The CDR3 coding sequence is TGTGCCAGCAGTTACAAGAATTCCCCCTGGGAGCAGTACTTC. Protein product: CASSYKNSPWEQYF. The chain recombines TRBV27 with TRBJ2-7; D is ambiguous. The CDR3 is 14 amino acids. Trimming shortened V by 4 bases and J by 7 bases, and 17 bases separated the two germline ends. The germline V gene encodes CDR1 MNHEY and CDR2 SMNVEV (reference sequence).

This clonotype was counted between two and nine times. The DNA for the CDR3 is TGTGCCACCAAGACCCGCTACAATGAGCAGTTCTTC. This gives the protein CATKTRYNEQFF. The rearrangement uses TRBV28 and TRBJ2-1; D is undetermined. Germline V lookup: CDR1 MDHEN, CDR2 SYDVKM. The CDR3 spans 12 residues. Trimming left V 10 bases short and J 3 bases short, with 10 bases between.

In its sample, this clonotype was seen a few times. This chain connects TRBV3-1 to TRBJ2-2; 7 bases agree with TRBD2. The V gene end was trimmed by 10 bases and the J gene end by 4 bases; junction bases not matched to a gene: 15. Per the germline V gene, CDR1 is LGHDT and CDR2 is YNNKEL (reference sequence). This CDR3 has 16 residues. The CDR3: CATGPRAGGSTGELFF. The DNA for the CDR3 is TGTGCCACCGGACCACGAGCCGGGGGGAGCACCGGGGAGCTGTTTTTT. Variable domain in full (rest from reference TRBV3-1 and TRBJ2-2): DTAVSQTPKYLVTQMGNDKSIKCEQNLGHDTMYWYKQDSKKFLKIMFSYNNKELIINETVPNRFSPKSPDKAHLNLHINSLELGDSAVYFCATGPRAGGSTGELFFGEGSRLTVL.

The rearrangement uses TRBV7-2 and TRBJ1-5; TRBD1 aligns across 7 bases. The CDR3 is made up of 15 amino acids. V dropped 1 base and J dropped 5; count of bases not matched to a gene: 5. The germline gives CDR1 SGHTA, CDR2 FQGNSA. The CDR3 DNA sequence: TGTGCCAGCAGCTTAGACTCCAGGGGGGATCAGCCCCAGCATTTT. Residues: CASSLDSRGDQPQHF.